Below are 19 T cell receptor beta chains sequenced from a single sample in a study of T cell responses to AZD1222 COVID-19 vaccine. Some clones are missing from TCRdb's copy, which holds only in-frame ones; the method was immunoSEQ multiplex PCR. The repertoire holds some 110,000 clones, with more than 85% as singletons. The source material was peripheral blood, sampled on day 0 of AZD1222 vaccination. The receptors originated from an adult in good health.

The CDR3 nucleotides read TGTGCCAGCAGCTTGACACAGGGCCGAGACTATGGCTACACCTTC. Translation gives CASSLTQGRDYGYTF. This chain connects TRBV7-9 to TRBJ1-2, with D tentatively TRBD1 (6 bases). This CDR3 contains 15 residues. With 3 bases removed from V and 3 bases from J, the gap between germline ends came to 14 bases. Germline values: CDR1 SEHNR, CDR2 FQNEAQ (reference sequence).

The chain employs TRBV9 and TRBJ2-7, with TRBD2 as a possible D gene (6 bases). The CDR3 is 16 amino acids. Germline V lookup: CDR1 SGDLS, CDR2 YYNGEE. Trimming removed 4 bases at V and 7 bases at J, with 24 bases between. CDR3 nucleotides: TGTGCCAGCAGCCCCCGAAGCAGCGGGCTACGTTTGGAGCAGTACTTC. It yields the protein CASSPRSSGLRLEQYF.

DNA of the CDR3: TGTGCCAGCAGTTTAAATCAGCCCCAGCATTTT. Translation: CASSLNQPQHF. This chain joins TRBV28 and TRBJ1-5; D unclear. The CDR3 spans 11 residues. Trimming pared 2 bases from V and 4 bases from J, leaving 0 bases between. Germline V lookup: CDR1 MDHEN, CDR2 SYDVKM.

This clone was found once. The chain is built from TRBV27 and TRBJ1-1; D not certain. CDR1 is MNHEY, CDR2 SMNVEV, per germline (reference sequence). The CDR3 extends over 11 amino acids. The ends were cut back, 6 bases at V and 9 bases at J, with 11 bases in the middle. The CDR3 DNA sequence: TGTGCCAGCAGGGCCGGGATTCAAGCTTTCTTT. Protein sequence: CASRAGIQAFF.

This chain uses TRBV21-1 with TRBJ2-7; the table calls TRBD2, which could not be checked here. TRBV21-1 is designated a pseudogene. The CDR3 runs 12 residues. The CDR3 sequence is CASKAESYEQYF. The CDR3 bases are TGTGCCAGCAAGGCGGAGAGCTACGAGCAGTACTTC.

The chain uses TRBV7-2 and TRBJ2-7; possibly TRBD2 for D (5 bases). Germline CDR1 is SGHTA and CDR2 is FQGNSA. CDR3 length: 13 amino acids. Trimming left V 3 bases short and J 2 bases short, with 8 bases between. The CDR3 DNA sequence: TGTGCCAGCAGCTTGTCCGGGACCTACGAGCAGTACTTC. It is translated as CASSLSGTYEQYF.

The V gene is TRBV7-9, the J gene TRBJ2-5; TRBD2 aligns across 9 bases. V trimming: 5 bases; J trimming: 3 bases; junction bases outside the gene matches: 4. The germline CDR1 and CDR2 sequences are SEHNR and FQNEAQ (reference sequence). The CDR3 length is 14 residues. This CDR3 reads CASSHPSGKETQYF. The CDR3 DNA follows: TGTGCCAGCAGCCACCCTAGCGGGAAAGAGACCCAGTACTTC.

The chain recombines TRBV19 with TRBJ1-4; unclear D gene. V lost 7 bases and J 0 bases, leaving 9 bases between the germline ends. Germline V gene lookup returns CDR1 LNHDA and CDR2 SQIVND (reference sequence). CDR3 length: 14 residues. The CDR3 nucleotides are TGTGCCAGTACGGCAGTCGCAACTAATGAAAAACTGTTTTTT. Its translation is CASTAVATNEKLFF.

J is TRBJ2-7 and V is TRBV30; D possibly corresponds to TRBD2 (6 bases). From germline, CDR1 is GTSNPN and CDR2 SVGIG (reference sequence). The ends were cut back, 2 bases at V and 2 bases at J, with 13 bases in the middle. The CDR3 runs 14 residues. The CDR3 sequence is CAWSHPGGAYEQYF. The CDR3 DNA reads TGTGCCTGGAGTCATCCGGGCGGGGCCTACGAGCAGTACTTC.

This rearrangement joins TRBV2 to TRBJ1-1, with D possibly being TRBD1 (5 bases). The V and J ends lost 6 bases and 1 base respectively, with 12 bases between them. Germline CDR1 reads SNHLY; CDR2 reads FYNNEI. The CDR3 is 14 residues long. The CDR3 DNA reads TGTGCCAGCAGGAGGGACTCGAAGAACACTGAAGCTTTCTTT. Encoded protein: CASRRDSKNTEAFF.

CDR3: CASSVGQYSGELFF. The CDR3 bases are TGTGCCAGCAGCGTGGGTCAGTATTCCGGGGAGCTGTTTTTT. The gene calls are TRBV9 and TRBJ2-2; no firm D call. V lost 2 bases and J lost 6, with 11 bases in between. This CDR3 is built from 14 residues. Per germline, CDR1 SGDLS and CDR2 YYNGEE.

With respect to this clone: Different DNA sequences within this sample yield the same CDR3. The chain carries TRBV2 and TRBJ2-3; no reliable D call. The germline V gene encodes CDR1 SNHLY and CDR2 FYNNEI. The V end lost 5 bases, the J end lost 0 bases, and 3 bases lay between the germline ends. The CDR3 is 12 amino acids. CDR3: CASSPSTDTQYF. CDR3 coding DNA: TGTGCCAGCAGTCCTAGCACAGATACGCAGTATTTT.

The CDR3 DNA is TGTGCCTGGAGTACTACCGGTTATAGCAATCAGCCCCAGCATTTT. Its translation: CAWSTTGYSNQPQHF. V usage is TRBV30 and J usage is TRBJ1-5; D unresolved. V was trimmed by 2 bases and J by 0 bases, leaving 11 bases between them. The CDR3 is 15 amino acids. Looked up from germline, CDR1 is GTSNPN and CDR2 is SVGIG (reference sequence).

This chain connects TRBV6-5 to TRBJ1-5; D uncertain. The CDR3 has 15 residues. V lost 5 bases to trimming and J lost 5 bases, with 16 bases between them. Germline values: CDR1 MNHEY, CDR2 SVGAGI. This chain's CDR3 is CASSPSNEWHQPQHF. For the CDR3, the DNA is TGTGCCAGCAGTCCATCCAACGAGTGGCATCAGCCCCAGCATTTT.

This chain links TRBV6-2 or TRBV6-3 with TRBJ2-7, with TRBD2 matching over 7 bases. V dropped 4 bases and J dropped 7; count of bases not matched to a gene: 13. CDR3 length: 15 amino acids. The germline V gene has CDR1 MNHEY and CDR2 SVGEGT. The CDR3 region is CASSWTRALLGEQYF. CDR3 coding DNA: TGTGCCAGCAGTTGGACTAGGGCTCTATTGGGGGAGCAGTACTTC.

This clone was seen just once. V and J are TRBV7-9 and TRBJ1-1; D is ambiguous. The V end was cut by 2 bases, the J end by 3 bases, with 7 bases between. This CDR3 has 13 residues. Germline loops: CDR1 SEHNR, CDR2 FQNEAQ (reference sequence). CDR3 sequence reads: CASSLFGDTEAFF. The CDR3 coding sequence is TGTGCCAGCAGCTTATTTGGTGACACTGAAGCTTTCTTT.

The genes are TRBV12-5 and TRBJ2-4; D perhaps matches TRBD1 (6 bases). V shed 7 bases and J shed 6 bases, with 19 bases lying between them. The CDR3 is 15 residues long. The V gene's germline CDR1 is LGHNT and CDR2 FRNRAP. CDR3 region: CASATTGFPGNIQYF. Written as DNA, the CDR3 is TGTGCTAGTGCCACCACAGGGTTTCCTGGAAACATTCAGTACTTC.

This chain connects TRBV28 to TRBJ1-2; tentatively, D is TRBD1 (5 bases). V was shortened by 1 base and J by 6 bases, with 18 bases between the two germline ends. CDR1 and CDR2 (germline): MDHEN, SYDVKM. This CDR3 has 16 amino acids. CDR3 coding DNA: TGTGCCAGCAGTTTATTCGGACTAGGGGTCCAGGATGGCTACACCTTC. This encodes CASSLFGLGVQDGYTF.

The chain recombines TRBV2 with TRBJ2-1; 7 positions agree with TRBD2. This CDR3 contains 15 residues. CDR1 and CDR2 (germline): SNHLY, FYNNEI. J was trimmed by 5 bases and V by 7 bases; bases with no gene match: 11. In DNA, the CDR3 is TGTGCCAGCACGGGGAAAAGGAGCGGGGACAATGAGCAGTTCTTC. Its protein product is CASTGKRSGDNEQFF.